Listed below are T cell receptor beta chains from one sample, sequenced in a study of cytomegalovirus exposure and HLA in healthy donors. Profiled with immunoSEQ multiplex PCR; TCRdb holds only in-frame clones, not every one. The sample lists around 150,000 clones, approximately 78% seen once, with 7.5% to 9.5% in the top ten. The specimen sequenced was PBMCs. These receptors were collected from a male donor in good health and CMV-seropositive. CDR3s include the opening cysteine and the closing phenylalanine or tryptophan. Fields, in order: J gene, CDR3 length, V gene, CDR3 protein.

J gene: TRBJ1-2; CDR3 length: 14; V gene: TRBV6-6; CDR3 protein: CASSDSTTSEGNTF
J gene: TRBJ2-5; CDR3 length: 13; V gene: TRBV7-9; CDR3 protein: CASSGQGQETQYF
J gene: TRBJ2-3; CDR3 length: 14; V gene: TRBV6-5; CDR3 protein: CASATSRKGDTQYF
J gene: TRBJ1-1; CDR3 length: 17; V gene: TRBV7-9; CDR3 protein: CASSFFSARTRNTEAFF
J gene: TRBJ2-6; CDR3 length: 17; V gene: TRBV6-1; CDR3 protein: CASSGGQGAAGANGLTF
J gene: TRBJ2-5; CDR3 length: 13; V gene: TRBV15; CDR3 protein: CATRGQGAREQYF
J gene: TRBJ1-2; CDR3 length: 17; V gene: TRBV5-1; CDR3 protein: CASSLASIGVSNYGYTF
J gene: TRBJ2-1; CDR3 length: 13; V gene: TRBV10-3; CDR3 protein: CAIAAGGLGEQFF
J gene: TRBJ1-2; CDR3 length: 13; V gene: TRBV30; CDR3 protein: CAWTHPVSYGYTF
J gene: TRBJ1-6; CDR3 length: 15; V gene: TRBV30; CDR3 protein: CAWRAFDRGNSPLHF